This T cell receptor (beta chain) was observed in a study of blood T cell repertoires in COVID-19. The overall study: The United States, Italy and Spain supplied acute and convalescent COVID-19 samples. Nucleic acid was either cDNA or gDNA, and it came from T cells, B-cell-depleted T cells, or PBMCs.

Authors' analysis steps: Estimation of nucleated cell counts was performed using reference gene primer amplification. Some clones are missing from TCRdb's copy, which holds only in-frame ones; the method was immunoSEQ multiplex PCR. From that table come the V and J calls and clone size; the DNA was used to work out D and trimming. The sample includes some 120,000 clones, around nine tenths of them seen just once. The CDR3 is made up of 12 amino acids. Germline-derived CDR1 and CDR2 are SGDLS and YYNGEE. Trimming pared 5 bases from V and 7 bases from J, leaving 10 bases between. The receptor comes from a man in his forties with acute or convalescent COVID-19. The genes are TRBV9 and TRBJ2-1, with D tentatively TRBD1 (6 bases). The specimen sequenced was peripheral blood. The CDR3 DNA reads TGTGCCAGCAGTAAGGGGGTAAATGAGCAGTTCTTC. Translating gives CASSKGVNEQFF.